The present entry profiles one T cell receptor (beta chain) with its context. As yet, its antigen is unknown. TCRdb keeps only in-frame clones here, not all; method: immunoSEQ multiplex PCR. The repertoire has about 100,000 clones, 80% to 90% of them found once; the top ten carry approximately 16%. The sample originates from a study of T cell responses to AZD1222 COVID-19 vaccine. Study-wide context: Timing groups of about 4 and about 12 weeks for second doses were pooled. Overall study findings and caveats: Just five to seven AZD1222 recipients tested seropositive at baseline. As reported, nearly half of all spike-specific TCRs target variant regions that are unmutated. The donor cohort was predominantly white British with a female majority, and clonal diversity may have been underestimated.

The J segment lost 3 bases and the V segment lost 7 bases, leaving 8 bases of the junction unmatched. The CDR3 consists of 15 residues. CDR1 is MNHEY and CDR2 is SVGAGI in the germline V gene. This material consisted of peripheral blood, taken on day 0 of AZD1222 vaccination. The clonotype comes from an adult in good health. The chain uses TRBV6-5 and TRBJ1-4; TRBD1 matches at 7 bases. The CDR3: CASNLQGRSNEKLFF. CDR3 bases: TGTGCCAGCAATCTACAGGGGAGGTCTAATGAAAAACTGTTTTTT.